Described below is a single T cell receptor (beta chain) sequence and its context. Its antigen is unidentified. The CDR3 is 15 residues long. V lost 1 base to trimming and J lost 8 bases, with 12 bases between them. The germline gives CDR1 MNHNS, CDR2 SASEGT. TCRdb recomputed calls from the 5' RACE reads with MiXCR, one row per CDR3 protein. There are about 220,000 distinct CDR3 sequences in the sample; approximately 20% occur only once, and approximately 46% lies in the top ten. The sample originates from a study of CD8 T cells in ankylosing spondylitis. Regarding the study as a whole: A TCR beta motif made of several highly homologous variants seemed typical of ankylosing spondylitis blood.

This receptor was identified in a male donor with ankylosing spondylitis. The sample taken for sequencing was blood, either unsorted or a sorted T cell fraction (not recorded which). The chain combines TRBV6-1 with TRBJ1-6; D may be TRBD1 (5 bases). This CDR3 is CASSEGRVFDSPLHF. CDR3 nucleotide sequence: TGTGCCAGCAGTGAAGGCAGGGTATTTGATTCACCCCTCCACTTT.